A single sample is the source of the 20 T cell receptor beta chains below, sequenced in a study of T cells in women clearing cervical HPV infection. Sequencing was performed with immunoSEQ multiplex PCR; in TCRdb, only in-frame clones are kept and a portion is missing. The table for this sample gives 14,000 or so clones. The material sequenced was blood buffy coat. These TCRs come from a woman between 18 and 69 years old with a cervical HPV16 infection that either progressed to CIN3+ or cleared (not recorded which).

Points on this clone: The read halts 3 residues ahead of the CDR3 end, with the missing end drawn from the germline J gene. The chain links TRBV18 to TRBJ2-3; 7 bases match TRBD1. In germline, CDR1 is KGHSH, CDR2 LQKENI. This CDR3 has 17 amino acids. With 2 bases clipped from V and 1 base from J, the junction kept 9 bases outside the gene matches. The part of the CDR3 DNA that was read is TGTGCCAGCTCACCAACTCTTAGTACAGGGGGCACAGATACG. Protein product: CASSPTLSTGGTDT. The complete CDR3 protein is CASSPTLSTGGTDTQYF.

Turning to this clone: Germline and junction disagree at one end, which may indicate a read error. The sample holds other DNA sequences that translate to the same CDR3. Here the CDR3 reads CASAPGHQGNTIYF. Incomplete CDR3 DNA: TGTGCCTCAGCACCGGGACACCAAGGAAACACT. The chain carries TRBV19 and TRBJ1-3; TRBD1 is a possible D gene (6 bases). The read gets to within 3 residues of the CDR3 end, and the germline J gene fills in the rest. This CDR3 is built from 14 residues. Per germline, CDR1 LNHDA and CDR2 SQIVND (reference sequence).

Details on this clone: The CDR3 is cut off 3 residues early in the read; its end comes from the germline J gene. The chain recombines TRBV5-6 with TRBJ2-7, with 7 bases that match TRBD1. This CDR3 comprises 14 residues. CDR1 and CDR2 (germline): SGHDT, YYEEEE. With 7 bases clipped from V and 4 bases from J, the junction kept 11 bases outside the gene matches. CDR3 bases read: TGTGCCAGCGGAGCCGGGACAGTTTCATACGAG. It yields the protein CASGAGTVSYE. The full CDR3 reads CASGAGTVSYEQYF.

As for this clone: The sequenced fragment ends 3 residues before the CDR3 boundary, so the rest is inferred from the germline J gene. This chain joins TRBV5-5 and TRBJ1-2, with TRBD1 matching over 7 bases. This CDR3 contains 15 residues. Germline lookup yields CDR1 SGHKS and CDR2 YYEKEE (reference sequence). The CDR3 bases that were read are TGTGCCAGCAGCCCCGGTTGGGGGACAGCTGAAGGC. Amino acid sequence: CASSPGWGTAEG. The complete CDR3 protein is CASSPGWGTAEGYTF.

As for this clone: The read falls 3 residues short of the CDR3 end, and the missing part is taken from the germline J gene. The rearrangement links TRBV5-1 to TRBJ1-1, with TRBD1 matching 8 bases. The CDR3 is 16 amino acids. In germline, CDR1 is SGHRS, CDR2 YFSETQ. Germline trimming cut 4 bases from V and 4 bases from J; bases unmatched to any gene: 12. CDR3 amino acids: CASSPGPRQGSTEAFF. The CDR3 bases that were read are TGCGCCAGCAGCCCCGGGCCCCGACAGGGGAGCACTGAA.

With regard to this clone: The CDR3 is cut off 3 residues early in the read; its end comes from the germline J gene. The chain joins TRBV24-1 to TRBJ2-3; D possibly corresponds to TRBD2 (5 bases). The CDR3 consists of 15 residues. CDR1 and CDR2 (germline): KGHDR, SFDVKD. Trimming took off 1 base at V and 2 bases at J, with 9 bases between the two ends. CDR3 DNA (partial): TGTGCCACCAGTGATTTAGGACTTAACACAGATACG. Its protein is CATSDLGLNTDT. The entire CDR3 is CATSDLGLNTDTQYF.

Comments on this clone: The DNA ends 3 residues before the CDR3 does, and the rest of the CDR3 is filled in from the germline J gene. The V call is TRBV7-9, the J call TRBJ1-2, with 7 bases that match TRBD1. The CDR3 is 15 residues long. The germline CDR1 and CDR2 sequences are SEHNR and FQNEAQ (reference sequence). The sequenced CDR3 bases are TGTGCCAGCAGCTCACCGGGACAGATTTACAATGAC. It encodes CASSSPGQIYND. The full CDR3 sequence reads CASSSPGQIYNDYTF.

Comment on this clone: The sequenced fragment ends 3 residues before the CDR3 boundary, so the rest is inferred from the germline J gene. This chain links TRBV18 with TRBJ2-6; TRBD1 matches 7 bases. The CDR3 contains 21 residues. The trim removed 3 bases at V and 1 base at J, leaving 18 bases unmatched. Germline-derived CDR1 and CDR2 are KGHSH and LQKENI. CDR3 DNA, as far as it was read: TGTGCCAGCTCACCGTACGACATCTCCGGGACAGCGAGATCTGGGGCCAACGTC. It is translated as CASSPYDISGTARSGANV. The CDR3 in its entirety is CASSPYDISGTARSGANVLTF.

This clone shows up as medium-sized by frequency. CDR3 protein: CSARGLRQENTEAFF. The sequenced CDR3 bases are TGCAGTGCTAGAGGGCTTAGACAGGAGAACACTGAA. This chain joins TRBV20-1 and TRBJ1-1; tentatively, D is TRBD1 (6 bases). The read halts 3 residues ahead of the CDR3 end, with the missing end drawn from the germline J gene. CDR3 length: 15 residues. Trimming pared 1 base from V and 1 base from J, leaving 13 bases between. The germline V gene has CDR1 DFQATT and CDR2 SNEGSKA (reference sequence).

Notes on this clone: The CDR3 goes on 3 residues after the read ends, and that part is filled in from the germline J gene. The rearrangement joins TRBV20-1 to TRBJ2-7; D ambiguous. Germline V gene data show CDR1 as DFQATT and CDR2 as SNEGSKA (reference sequence). This CDR3 has 14 amino acids. With 1 base removed from V and 0 bases from J, the gap between germline ends came to 10 bases. The CDR3 DNA, read in part, is TGCAGTGCTAGAGTAAGTGGGCCCTCCTACGAG. This encodes CSARVSGPSYE. The whole CDR3 sequence is CSARVSGPSYEQYF.

The DNA read from the CDR3 is TGTGCCAGTAGTATGTCAGGGGATGAAAAA. It translates to CASSMSGDEK. The full CDR3 sequence reads CASSMSGDEKLFF. The V gene is TRBV19, the J gene TRBJ1-4, with a weak D call TRBD1 (6 bases). The CDR3 end lies 3 residues beyond the end of the read and is filled in from the germline J gene. Germline V gives CDR1 LNHDA, CDR2 SQIVND (reference sequence). Trimming shortened V by 3 bases and J by 6 bases, and 8 bases separated the two germline ends. The length of the CDR3 is 13 residues.

With respect to this clone: The CDR3 is cut off 3 residues early in the read; its end comes from the germline J gene. V is TRBV5-1 and J is TRBJ1-5; 7 bases match TRBD1. The CDR3 runs 15 residues. Germline V gene lookup returns CDR1 SGHRS and CDR2 YFSETQ. The V gene end was trimmed by 0 bases and the J gene end by 4 bases; junction bases not matched to a gene: 4. Partial CDR3 DNA: TGCGCCAGCAGCTTGGGGACAGGACGGAATCAGCCC. It translates to CASSLGTGRNQP. The whole CDR3 region reads CASSLGTGRNQPQHF.

Of note for this clone: The read terminates 3 residues before the CDR3 end, so the remaining end is supplied by the germline J gene. The chain links TRBV6-1 to TRBJ2-3; 8 nucleotides match TRBD2. V gave up 3 bases and J gave up 6 bases; unmatched junction bases: 5. Germline CDR1 is MNHNS and CDR2 is SASEGT. CDR3 size: 14 residues. The DNA read from the CDR3 is TGTGCCAGCAGTGAGCGGGGGGATTACGATACG. It codes for CASSERGDYDT. The whole CDR3 is CASSERGDYDTQYF.

A remark on this clone: The read ends 3 residues early relative to the CDR3; the germline J gene fills the gap. The V call is TRBV12-3 or TRBV12-4, the J call TRBJ2-5; 10 nucleotides agree with TRBD2. The CDR3 has 18 amino acids. The V segment lost 0 bases and the J segment 4 bases; nucleotides outside the gene matches: 11. CDR3 amino acids: CASSLARGQRGGGETQYF. The CDR3 bases that were read are TGTGCCAGCAGTTTAGCGAGGGGCCAGCGGGGGGGCGGAGAGACC.

For this clone: The read ends 3 residues before the CDR3 terminus; that terminus is restored from the germline J gene. This chain uses TRBV30 with TRBJ2-7; 7 bases fit TRBD1. This CDR3 contains 13 residues. Trimming took 5 bases from V and 0 from J; bases not matched to a gene: 4. Germline V CDR1 and CDR2: GTSNPN, SVGIG (reference sequence). The CDR3 sequence is CAWETGTSYEQYF. The CDR3 bases that were read are TGTGCCTGGGAGACAGGGACCTCCTACGAG.

Comment on this clone: The observed sequence ends 3 residues before the CDR3 terminus, with the missing tail filled in from the germline J gene. The chain has TRBV30 and TRBJ2-3; a weak D match, TRBD1 (6 bases). Germline values: CDR1 GTSNPN, CDR2 SVGIG (reference sequence). This CDR3 has 14 residues. Trimming cost V 2 bases and J 2 bases, with 11 bases left between them. The CDR3 sequence is CAWSQGTDTDTQYF. The covered CDR3 bases are TGTGCCTGGAGTCAGGGGACCGACACAGATACG.

Regarding this clone: The read terminates 3 residues ahead of where the CDR3 ends, so the germline J gene completes it. The chain carries TRBV2 and TRBJ1-6; TRBD1 is a possible D gene (6 bases). Germline assignment: CDR1 SNHLY and CDR2 FYNNEI. V was pared by 2 bases and J by 9 bases, with 14 bases between. The CDR3 covers 15 residues. The CDR3 spells CASSELGQGRSPLHF. The CDR3 DNA, read in part, is TGTGCCAGCAGTGAACTGGGTCAGGGGCGTTCACCC.

In the case of this clone: The read stops 3 residues short of the end of the CDR3; the missing end is completed from the germline J gene. This chain joins TRBV6-1 and TRBJ2-2; TRBD1 matches 10 bases. Germline lookup yields CDR1 MNHNS and CDR2 SASEGT. The CDR3 runs 14 residues. This CDR3 is CASSDGQGGEKLFF. Partial CDR3 DNA: TGTGCCAGCAGTGACGGACAGGGGGGAGAAAAG.

As for this clone: The CDR3 end is not reached by the read, which stops 3 residues before it; the germline J gene fills it in. The chain couples TRBV10-3 to TRBJ2-7; 7 bases align to TRBD1. V shed 0 bases and J 2 bases; nucleotides not matched to a gene: 4. The germline gives CDR1 ENHRY, CDR2 SYGVKD. The CDR3 contains 15 residues. The CDR3 spells CAISESSGTAYEQYF. The covered CDR3 bases are TGTGCCATCAGTGAGTCCTCCGGGACAGCCTACGAG.

The CDR3 bases that were read are TGCAGTGCTAGATCCTTGGGGGACAGCCAAGAGACC. Translation: CSARSLGDSQET. The whole CDR3 reads CSARSLGDSQETQYF. This chain uses TRBV20-1 with TRBJ2-5; 7 nucleotides match TRBD1. The read halts 3 residues ahead of the CDR3 end, with the missing end drawn from the germline J gene. The ends lost 2 bases at V and 1 base at J; junction bases unmatched: 7. Germline lookup yields CDR1 DFQATT and CDR2 SNEGSKA (reference sequence). This CDR3 has 15 residues.